Described below is a single TCR beta chain sequence and its context. Antigen unknown. Looked up from germline, CDR1 is SGHTA and CDR2 is FQGNSA. Trimming cost V 5 bases and J 2 bases, with 16 bases left between them. This CDR3 is built from 16 residues. PCR involved 60 Vbeta and 13 Jbeta primers. Measured with immunoSEQ multiplex PCR; TCRdb has only the in-frame clones, and not every one. Here the sample spans 150,000 to 200,000 clones, about three quarters being singletons. It was healthy bone marrow donors who served as donors. The sample is drawn from a study of cytomegalovirus exposure and HLA in healthy donors. General study findings and limits: Highly shared variants forming one cluster were likely a sequencing artifact. Earlier analysis found most TCR beta V segments productive about 90% or about 30% of the time. Being indistinguishable, some V segments were excluded, TRBV6-2 and TRBV6-3 among them.

The sequence was collected from a female donor in good health and CMV-seronegative. The chain links TRBV7-2 to TRBJ1-5; D may be TRBD1 (6 bases). The sample taken for sequencing was PBMCs. This chain's CDR3 is CASSGRGGERNQPQHF. As DNA, the CDR3 is TGTGCCAGCAGCGGTAGGGGGGGCGAACGCAATCAGCCCCAGCATTTT.